These 22 T cell receptor beta chains were all obtained from the same sample, sequenced in a study of shared clonotypes between healthy human individuals. The method was immunoSEQ multiplex PCR; TCRdb's version includes in-frame clones alone and lacks a portion of them. The sample carries roughly 650,000 clones, around 97% recorded once. The sequenced sample was naive CD4+ T cells sorted from blood. Subset given: CD45RA+ positively selected. The receptors were gathered from a woman in her thirties in good health.

The V call is TRBV7-2, the J call TRBJ2-7; D call uncertain. This CDR3 contains 16 residues. V was cut by 4 bases and J by 2 bases, with 18 bases left in between. Germline values: CDR1 SGHTA, CDR2 FQGNSA. CDR3 loop: CASSYRLASLTYEQYF. The CDR3 region has the DNA TGTGCCAGCAGCTACCGCCTTGCCTCGTTGACCTACGAGCAGTACTTC.

The rearrangement uses TRBV27 and TRBJ2-1; D not certain. Looked up from germline, CDR1 is MNHEY and CDR2 is SMNVEV (reference sequence). This CDR3 comprises 13 residues. V dropped 4 bases and J dropped 4 bases, with 8 bases sitting between them. The CDR3 DNA reads TGTGCCAGCAGTTCAAACACATACAATGAGCAGTTCTTC. Amino acid sequence: CASSSNTYNEQFF.

The gene calls are TRBV18 and TRBJ2-3; 11 nucleotides line up with TRBD2. CDR3 length: 16 amino acids. Looked up from germline, CDR1 is KGHSH and CDR2 is LQKENI. V was clipped by 5 bases and J by 1 base; unmatched bases: 5. The CDR3 DNA reads TGTGCCAGCTCATCCTCGGGACTAGCGGGCACAGATACGCAGTATTTT. Protein sequence: CASSSSGLAGTDTQYF.

The chain combines TRBV7-9 with TRBJ2-7; 7 positions agree with TRBD1. Germline V CDR1 and CDR2: SEHNR, FQNEAQ (reference sequence). V lost 5 bases, J lost 2 bases, and 3 bases stayed unmatched. The CDR3 runs 13 residues. The CDR3 reads CASSPDRAYEQYF. The CDR3 DNA sequence: TGTGCCAGCAGCCCAGACAGGGCCTACGAGCAGTACTTC. Together with reference TRBV7-9 and TRBJ2-7, the CDR3 gives the full variable domain: DTGVSQNPRHKITKRGQNVTFRCDPISEHNRLYWYRQTLGQGPEFLTYFQNEAQLEKSRLLSDRFSAERPKGSFSTLEIQRTEQGDSAMYLCASSPDRAYEQYFGPGTRLTVT.

V gene TRBV18 combines with J gene TRBJ1-6, with D perhaps TRBD1 (6 bases). CDR3 size: 14 residues. V lost 6 bases and J lost 5, with 11 bases in between. Germline CDR1 KGHSH, CDR2 LQKENI. The CDR3 protein is CASSRDTDNSPLHF. The CDR3 region has the DNA TGTGCCAGCTCTAGGGACACCGATAATTCACCCCTCCACTTT.

This chain uses TRBV29-1 with TRBJ1-4; D gene ambiguous. Germline assignment: CDR1 SQVTM and CDR2 ANQGSEA. Trimming removed 4 bases at V and 4 bases at J, with 7 bases between. The CDR3 consists of 12 residues. CDR3 loop: CSVAGNNEKLFF. The CDR3 region has the DNA TGCAGCGTTGCTGGGAATAATGAAAAACTGTTTTTT.

The rearrangement uses TRBV6-5 and TRBJ2-7; possibly TRBD2 for D (5 bases). The CDR3 is 14 residues long. V lost 5 bases, J lost 3 bases, and 14 bases lay in between. Germline lookup yields CDR1 MNHEY and CDR2 SVGAGI. As DNA, the CDR3 is TGTGCCAGCAGTCCGACCTCGGGGAGCTACGAGCAGTACTTC. Translated: CASSPTSGSYEQYF.

As regards this clone: Within the sample, other DNA sequences also encode this same CDR3. The chain carries TRBV18 and TRBJ1-1; D is unresolved. Trimming pared 5 bases from V and 7 bases from J, leaving 8 bases between. Per the germline V gene, CDR1 is KGHSH and CDR2 is LQKENI. CDR3 length: 11 amino acids. CDR3 in DNA: TGTGCCAGCTCAACCGGTGGTGAAGCTTTCTTT. Protein: CASSTGGEAFF.

The CDR3 loop reads CATSSSTSRPQQYF. The CDR3 nucleotides read TGTGCCACCAGCAGTTCGACCTCAAGGCCTCAGCAGTACTTC. The chain is built from TRBV15 and TRBJ2-7; D is unresolved. CDR1 is LNHNV and CDR2 is YYDKDF in the germline V gene (reference sequence). Trimming removed 3 bases from V and 8 bases from J, with 17 bases in between. CDR3 length: 14 residues.

This chain uses TRBV28 with TRBJ2-6; D gene unclear. The V end lost 5 bases, the J end lost 0 bases, and 5 bases lay between the germline ends. The CDR3 contains 14 residues. Germline CDR1 is MDHEN and CDR2 is SYDVKM. This CDR3 reads CASSIHSGANVLTF. The CDR3 DNA reads as TGTGCCAGCAGTATACACTCTGGGGCCAACGTCCTGACTTTC.

CDR3 DNA sequence: TGTGCCAGCAGGCCCGAGTTGTATGGCTACACCTTC. Translated: CASRPELYGYTF. This chain joins TRBV28 and TRBJ1-2; no definite D call. Per the germline V gene, CDR1 is MDHEN and CDR2 is SYDVKM. The V gene lost 6 bases and the J gene lost 5 bases, with 10 bases spanning the gap. The CDR3 loop spans 12 amino acids.

The chain has TRBV5-1 and TRBJ2-5; the D is unclear. The CDR3 is made up of 14 amino acids. Germline V CDR1 and CDR2: SGHRS, YFSETQ. Trimming took off 0 bases at V and 2 bases at J, with 8 bases between the two ends. CDR3 region: CASSLGLHQETQYF. For the CDR3, the DNA is TGCGCCAGCAGCTTGGGGCTTCATCAAGAGACCCAGTACTTC.

V is TRBV4-1 and J is TRBJ2-5; 10 bases align to TRBD1. V dropped 6 bases and J dropped 5; count of bases not matched to a gene: 6. Germline CDR1 and CDR2: MGHRA and YSYEKL. The length of the CDR3 is 14 residues. In DNA, the CDR3 is TGCGCCAGCAGGCTGACAGGGGGCTTGGAGACCCAGTACTTC. Its translation is CASRLTGGLETQYF.

This clone was observed once. The chain joins TRBV11-2 to TRBJ2-1, with TRBD2 identical over 13 bases. The CDR3 contains 16 residues. V dropped 5 bases and J dropped 8; count of bases not matched to a gene: 9. CDR1 SGHAT and CDR2 FQNNGV come from the germline V gene. The CDR3 sequence: CASSPTLAGGIYEQFF. The DNA for the CDR3 is TGTGCCAGCAGCCCCACACTAGCGGGAGGGATCTATGAGCAGTTCTTC.

The chain is built from TRBV6-5 and TRBJ1-6; 8 positions agree with TRBD1. Trimming took 6 bases from V and 3 from J; bases not matched to a gene: 4. The CDR3 covers 15 residues. Germline V lookup: CDR1 MNHEY, CDR2 SVGAGI. The CDR3 region is CASSPGQVYNSPLHF. CDR3 coding DNA: TGTGCCAGCAGCCCGGGACAGGTCTATAATTCACCCCTCCACTTT.

This clone was observed once. This chain links TRBV7-9 with TRBJ2-7; D is possibly TRBD2 (7 bases). CDR3 size: 19 residues. Looked up from germline, CDR1 is SEHNR and CDR2 is FQNEAQ (reference sequence). Trimming cost V 3 bases and J 0 bases, with 24 bases left between them. In DNA form, the CDR3 reads TGTGCCAGCAGCTTCGCATCTGTAACAGGGAGGGCTAGCTCCTACGAGCAGTACTTC. Translated: CASSFASVTGRASSYEQYF. The entire variable domain, with the rest obtained from reference TRBV7-9 and TRBJ2-7, is as follows: DTGVSQNPRHKITKRGQNVTFRCDPISEHNRLYWYRQTLGQGPEFLTYFQNEAQLEKSRLLSDRFSAERPKGSFSTLEIQRTEQGDSAMYLCASSFASVTGRASSYEQYFGPGTRLTVT.

This chain joins TRBV27 and TRBJ1-3; D is ambiguous. This CDR3 is 12 amino acids long. Trimming pared 6 bases from V and 3 bases from J, leaving 6 bases between. From germline, CDR1 is MNHEY and CDR2 SMNVEV (reference sequence). The CDR3 here is CASRGFGNTIYF. Written as DNA, the CDR3 is TGTGCCAGCAGGGGTTTTGGAAACACCATATATTTT.

The rearrangement links TRBV5-5 to TRBJ1-2; 7 bases agree with TRBD1. This CDR3 is built from 15 residues. The germline V gene has CDR1 SGHKS and CDR2 YYEKEE (reference sequence). V lost 4 bases to trimming and J lost 2 bases; unmatched junction nucleotides: 8. Here the CDR3 DNA reads TGTGCCAGCAGCACAGGGGTCGGGACAAACTATGGCTACACCTTC. Its protein is CASSTGVGTNYGYTF.

This sequence joins TRBV7-9 and TRBJ2-7, with D possibly being TRBD1 (5 bases). Germline values: CDR1 SEHNR, CDR2 FQNEAQ (reference sequence). The CDR3 length is 14 residues. Trimming took off 5 bases at V and 6 bases at J, with 17 bases between the two ends. CDR3 sequence reads: CASSGHGLGSEQYF. CDR3 DNA: TGTGCCAGCAGCGGACACGGTCTGGGCTCCGAGCAGTACTTC.

V is TRBV20-1 and J is TRBJ1-2; 7 nucleotides match TRBD1. CDR1 and CDR2 from the germline V gene are DFQATT and SNEGSKA (reference sequence). The V segment lost 4 bases and the J segment 10 bases; nucleotides outside the gene matches: 6. This CDR3 comprises 11 residues. Written as DNA, the CDR3 is TGCAGTGCTAAAACAGGGGAGCCCTACACCTTC. Translating it yields CSAKTGEPYTF.

This clone showed up just once. The V gene is TRBV28, the J gene TRBJ2-1; D is perhaps TRBD2 (6 bases). Germline V gene data show CDR1 as MDHEN and CDR2 as SYDVKM. The V and J ends lost 9 bases and 2 bases respectively, with 17 bases between them. There are 15 residues in the CDR3. The CDR3 coding sequence is TGTGCCAGTCGGAGGGCCGGAATGACCTACAATGAGCAGTTCTTC. Its translation: CASRRAGMTYNEQFF.

This chain uses TRBV5-1 with TRBJ2-6; D unclear. The CDR3 covers 14 residues. CDR1 is SGHRS and CDR2 is YFSETQ in the germline V gene. Trimming stripped 4 bases from V and 1 base from J, with 6 bases between. Here the CDR3 DNA reads TGCGCCAGCAGCGACGTGTCTGGGGCCAACGTCCTGACTTTC. This codes for CASSDVSGANVLTF.